This TCR beta chain derives from a study of memory CD4+ T cells and cytomegalovirus serostatus. For the study at large: Healthy Belgian adult donors included under ten CMV-positive and some 23 CMV-negative people.

The sort gate was single viable CD3+CD4+CD8-CD45RO+ cells for memory CD4+ T cells. CMV serostatus came from serum IgG against pp150, pp28, p38, p52. Only in-frame clones appear in the TCRdb table, and some are missing; sequencing was by immunoSEQ multiplex PCR. The profile shows under 80,000 clones, about 78% of them singletons. Germline trimming cut 3 bases from V and 7 bases from J; bases unmatched to any gene: 8. Germline V gene lookup returns CDR1 LNHDA and CDR2 SQIVND (reference sequence). The length of the CDR3 is 15 residues. The sequence came from an adult in good health and CMV-seropositive. J is TRBJ2-2 and V is TRBV19, with 7 bases matching TRBD1. Source material: memory CD4+ T cells from blood. The CDR3 region is CASSISRTGIGELFF. The CDR3 nucleotides are TGTGCCAGTAGTATTAGCCGGACAGGTATCGGGGAGCTGTTTTTT.